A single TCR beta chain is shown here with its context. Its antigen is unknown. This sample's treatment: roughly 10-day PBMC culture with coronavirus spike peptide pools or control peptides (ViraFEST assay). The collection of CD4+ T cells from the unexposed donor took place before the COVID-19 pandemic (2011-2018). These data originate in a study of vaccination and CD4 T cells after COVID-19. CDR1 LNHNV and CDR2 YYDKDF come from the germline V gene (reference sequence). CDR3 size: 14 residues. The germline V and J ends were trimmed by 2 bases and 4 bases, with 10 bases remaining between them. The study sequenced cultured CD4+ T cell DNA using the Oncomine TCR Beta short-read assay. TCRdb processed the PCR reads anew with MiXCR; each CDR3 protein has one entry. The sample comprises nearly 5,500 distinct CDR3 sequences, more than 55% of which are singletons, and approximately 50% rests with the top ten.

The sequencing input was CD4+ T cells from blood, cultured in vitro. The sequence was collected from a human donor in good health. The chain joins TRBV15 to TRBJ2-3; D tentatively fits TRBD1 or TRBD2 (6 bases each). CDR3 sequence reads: CATSRPGAADTQYF. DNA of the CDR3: TGTGCCACCAGCAGACCGGGGGCGGCAGATACGCAGTATTTT.